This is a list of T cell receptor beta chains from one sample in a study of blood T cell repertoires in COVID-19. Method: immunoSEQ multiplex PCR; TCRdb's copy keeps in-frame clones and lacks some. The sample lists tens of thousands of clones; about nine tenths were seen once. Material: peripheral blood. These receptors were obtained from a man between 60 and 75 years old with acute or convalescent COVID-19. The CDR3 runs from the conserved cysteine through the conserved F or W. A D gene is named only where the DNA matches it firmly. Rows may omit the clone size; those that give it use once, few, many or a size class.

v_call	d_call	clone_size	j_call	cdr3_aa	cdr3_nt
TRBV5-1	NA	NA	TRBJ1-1	CASTRDFGSTEAFF	TGCGCCAGCACGAGAGACTTTGGGAGCACTGAAGCTTTCTTT
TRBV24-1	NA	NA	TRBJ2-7	CATSARGLVGEQYF	TGTGCCACCAGTGCACGGGGGTTGGTGGGCGAGCAGTACTTC
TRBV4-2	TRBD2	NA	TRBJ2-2	CASSQRGGLAAGELFF	TGTGCCAGCAGCCAACGGGGGGGGCTTGCGGCCGGGGAGCTGTTTTTT
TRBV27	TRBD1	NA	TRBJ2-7	CASSFGTGDYEQYF	TGTGCCAGCAGCTTCGGGACAGGGGATTACGAGCAGTACTTC
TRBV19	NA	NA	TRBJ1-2	CASSMWGGEYGYTF	TGTGCCAGTAGTATGTGGGGCGGTGAATATGGCTACACCTTC
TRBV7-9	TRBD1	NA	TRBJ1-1	CASSTDRETPNTEAFF	TGTGCCAGCAGCACCGACAGGGAAACACCGAACACTGAAGCTTTCTTT
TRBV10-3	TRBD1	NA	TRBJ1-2	CAISETGAQYGYTF	TGTGCCATCAGTGAGACAGGGGCTCAGTATGGCTACACCTTC
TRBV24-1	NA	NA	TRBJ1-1	CATQLGTEAFF	TGTGCCACCCAGTTAGGGACAGAAGCTTTCTTT
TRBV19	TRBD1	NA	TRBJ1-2	CASSTGQVEPPYGYTF	TGTGCCAGTAGTACTGGACAGGTCGAACCCCCCTATGGCTACACCTTC
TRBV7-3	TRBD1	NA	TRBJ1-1	CASSSGQGPTTEAFF	TGTGCCAGCAGCAGCGGACAGGGGCCGACTACTGAAGCTTTCTTT
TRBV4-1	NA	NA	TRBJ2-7	CASSQVSDSTYEQYF	TGCGCCAGCAGCCAAGTCTCGGACAGTACCTACGAGCAGTACTTC
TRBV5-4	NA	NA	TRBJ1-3	CASSLAPRSGSSGNTIYF	TGTGCCAGCAGCCTCGCACCGAGGTCGGGATCCTCTGGAAACACCATATATTTT
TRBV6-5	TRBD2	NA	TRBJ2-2	CASCLAGANTGELFF	TGTGCCAGTTGTCTAGCGGGGGCGAACACCGGGGAGCTGTTTTTT
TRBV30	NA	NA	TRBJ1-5	CAWSKGMVQPQHF	TGTGCCTGGAGTAAGGGGATGGTGCAGCCCCAGCATTTT
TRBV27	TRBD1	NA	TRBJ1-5	CASSWTGVSNQPQHF	TGTGCCAGCAGTTGGACAGGGGTAAGCAATCAGCCCCAGCATTTT
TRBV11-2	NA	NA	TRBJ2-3	CASSLGTRGTDTQYF	TGTGCCAGCAGCTTAGGTACCCGAGGCACAGATACGCAGTATTTT
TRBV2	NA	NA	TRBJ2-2	CASSEVPRGTGELFF	TGTGCCAGCAGTGAAGTTCCCCGGGGGACCGGGGAGCTGTTTTTT
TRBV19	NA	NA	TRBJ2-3	CASSMGGASGDTQYF	TGTGCCAGTAGTATGGGGGGGGCGAGCGGAGATACGCAGTATTTT
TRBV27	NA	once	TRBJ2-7	CASSSLGGEQYF	TGTGCCAGCAGTTCCCTGGGGGGCGAGCAGTACTTC
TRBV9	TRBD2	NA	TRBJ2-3	CASSPHLSGGGASTDTQYF	TGTGCCAGCAGCCCCCATCTTAGCGGGGGTGGAGCTAGCACAGATACGCAGTATTTT
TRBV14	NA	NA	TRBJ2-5	CASSNTGQLIRGETQYF	TGTGCCAGCAGCAATACTGGACAGTTAATTCGGGGAGAGACCCAGTACTTC
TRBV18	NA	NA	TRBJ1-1	CASSPTENTEAFF	TGTGCCAGCTCACCGACAGAGAACACTGAAGCTTTCTTT
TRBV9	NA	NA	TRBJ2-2	CASSPRVGPTSAGRAGELFF	TGTGCCAGCAGCCCACGAGTAGGCCCTACCAGTGCGGGCCGCGCCGGGGAGCTGTTTTTT
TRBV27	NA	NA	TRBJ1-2	CASSLRSGFVSSGYTF	TGTGCCAGCAGTTTACGGTCAGGGTTCGTAAGTAGCGGCTACACCTTC
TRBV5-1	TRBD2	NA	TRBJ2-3	CASSSSGGVTDTQYF	TGCGCCAGCAGCTCTAGCGGGGGGGTCACAGATACGCAGTATTTT
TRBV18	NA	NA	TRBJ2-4	CASSSQGIKGFQYF	TGTGCCAGCTCATCCCAGGGGATTAAGGGTTTTCAGTACTTC
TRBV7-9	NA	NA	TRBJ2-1	CASNHARGSYNEQFF	TGTGCCAGCAACCACGCGCGTGGCTCCTACAATGAGCAGTTCTTC
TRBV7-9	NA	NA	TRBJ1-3	CASSITGVPIYF	TGTGCCAGCAGCATAACCGGGGTCCCCATATATTTT
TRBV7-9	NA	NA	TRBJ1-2	CASSYPGRDYGYTF	TGTGCCAGCAGCTACCCGGGGAGGGACTATGGCTACACCTTC
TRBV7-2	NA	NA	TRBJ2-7	CASSASYEQYF	TGTGCCAGCAGTGCCAGCTACGAGCAGTACTTC
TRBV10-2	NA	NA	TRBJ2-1	CASAPDRFQFF	TGCGCCAGCGCCCCTGACAGATTCCAGTTCTTC
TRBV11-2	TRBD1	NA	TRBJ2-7	CASRFGTGAILYEQYF	TGTGCCAGCAGATTCGGGACAGGGGCGATACTTTACGAGCAGTACTTC
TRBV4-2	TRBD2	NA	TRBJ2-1	CASSQDGPSGGEQFF	TGTGCCAGCAGCCAAGATGGGCCTAGCGGGGGAGAGCAGTTCTTC
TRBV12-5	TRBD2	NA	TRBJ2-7	CASGLGLAGTSYEQYF	TGTGCTAGTGGTTTAGGTCTAGCGGGGACCTCCTACGAGCAGTACTTC
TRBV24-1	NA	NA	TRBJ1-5	CATAGVDQPQHF	TGTGCCACCGCGGGTGTGGATCAGCCCCAGCATTTT
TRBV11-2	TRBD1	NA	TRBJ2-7	CASSFRTGGFEQYF	TGTGCCAGCAGCTTCAGGACAGGGGGATTCGAGCAGTACTTC
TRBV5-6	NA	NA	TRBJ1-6	CASSLRGDSSPLHF	TGTGCCAGCAGCTTGCGGGGGGACTCTTCACCCCTCCACTTT
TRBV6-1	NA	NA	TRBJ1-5	CASSEVTGRNQPQHF	TGTGCCAGCAGTGAAGTCACAGGTCGCAATCAGCCCCAGCATTTT
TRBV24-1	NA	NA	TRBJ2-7	CATSDSRDRSEQYF	TGTGCCACCAGTGATTCCAGGGATAGAAGCGAGCAGTACTTC
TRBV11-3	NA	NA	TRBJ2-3	CASSLTSSTDTQYF	TGTGCCAGCAGCTTGACAAGTAGCACAGATACGCAGTATTTT
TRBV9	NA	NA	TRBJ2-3	CASSPTDTSTDTQYF	TGTGCCAGCAGCCCGACTGATACTAGCACAGATACGCAGTATTTT
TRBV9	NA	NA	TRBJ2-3	CASSVAGVSTDTQYF	TGTGCCAGCAGCGTAGCGGGGGTTTCTACAGATACGCAGTATTTT
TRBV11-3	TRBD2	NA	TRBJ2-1	CASSFTSGGGNEQFF	TGTGCCAGCAGCTTCACTAGCGGGGGGGGCAATGAGCAGTTCTTC
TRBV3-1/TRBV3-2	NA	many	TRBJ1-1	CASSPGQFSAFF	TGTGCCAGCAGCCCCGGACAGTTCTCCGCTTTCTTT
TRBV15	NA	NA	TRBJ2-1	CATSSSALYNEQFF	TGTGCCACCAGCAGTAGCGCCCTCTACAATGAGCAGTTCTTC
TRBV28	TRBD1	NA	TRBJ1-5	CASSLWVTGIVFRPQHF	TGTGCCAGCAGTTTATGGGTGACAGGGATCGTATTTCGACCCCAGCATTTT